The next 11 T cell receptor beta chains were all read from a single sample in a study of cytomegalovirus exposure and HLA in healthy donors. The PCR made use of 60 Vbeta and 13 Jbeta primers. Sequencing used immunoSEQ multiplex PCR; TCRdb keeps in-frame clones, though not all of them. The data contain about 150,000 clones, roughly 74% of them singletons. The sample consisted of PBMCs. The receptor source for this set is a young man in good health and CMV-seronegative.

The chain recombines TRBV28 with TRBJ1-2; no definite D call. The CDR3 runs to 12 residues. Trimming took off 6 bases at V and 4 bases at J, with 9 bases between the two ends. Germline assignment: CDR1 MDHEN and CDR2 SYDVKM. The DNA of the CDR3 is TGTGCCAGCAGGAAATCACTCTATGGCTACACCTTC. Residues: CASRKSLYGYTF.

As concerns this clone: The sample has other DNA sequences that encode this CDR3 too. The rearrangement joins TRBV18 to TRBJ1-6; 7 nucleotides agree with TRBD1. Trimming removed 4 bases from V and 7 bases from J; junction bases left unmatched: 4. The CDR3 is 14 residues long. Germline CDR1 and CDR2: KGHSH and LQKENI. DNA for the CDR3: TGTGCCAGCTCACACAGGGGATCGAATTCACCCCTCCACTTT. Its protein product is CASSHRGSNSPLHF.

V is TRBV6-4 and J is TRBJ1-6; 12 bases align to TRBD1. CDR3 length equals 17 residues. V gave up 0 bases and J gave up 7 bases; unmatched junction bases: 4. Germline CDR1 and CDR2: MRHNA and SNTAGT. The CDR3 nucleotides read TGTGCCAGCAGTGACTCGAGGGACAGGGGGCCGAATTCACCCCTCCACTTT. This translates into CASSDSRDRGPNSPLHF.

V and J are TRBV7-2 and TRBJ2-5, with TRBD2 matching over 7 bases. The germline V gene encodes CDR1 SGHTA and CDR2 FQGNSA. The length of the CDR3 is 16 residues. V was clipped by 2 bases and J by 4 bases; unmatched bases: 10. The CDR3 sequence is CASSLFGRGKGETQYF. CDR3 DNA sequence: TGTGCCAGCAGCTTATTCGGGCGGGGGAAGGGAGAGACCCAGTACTTC.

The CDR3 sequence: CASSQVSGEINEQFF. The CDR3, as DNA: TGTGCCAGCAGCCAAGTTAGCGGGGAGATCAATGAGCAGTTCTTC. The rearrangement joins TRBV4-2 to TRBJ2-1; 8 nucleotides match TRBD2. The V segment lost 1 base and the J segment 6 bases; nucleotides outside the gene matches: 5. Germline values: CDR1 LGHNA, CDR2 YNFKEQ. CDR3 length equals 15 residues.

The chain couples TRBV5-4 to TRBJ2-6; a weak D match, TRBD1 (5 bases). Germline V gene lookup returns CDR1 SGHNT and CDR2 YYREEE (reference sequence). The V gene lost 4 bases and the J gene lost 2 bases, with 7 bases spanning the gap. The CDR3 has 14 residues. CDR3: CASSPTAGANVLTF. In DNA, the CDR3 is TGTGCCAGCAGCCCGACAGCTGGGGCCAACGTCCTGACTTTC.

J is TRBJ2-7 and V is TRBV5-5; tentatively, D is TRBD2 (6 bases). Germline V gene lookup returns CDR1 SGHKS and CDR2 YYEKEE (reference sequence). V lost 4 bases to trimming and J lost 6 bases, with 8 bases between them. The length of the CDR3 is 11 residues. The CDR3 loop reads CASSEGLEQYV. The CDR3 DNA sequence: TGTGCCAGCAGCGAGGGACTCGAGCAGTACGTC.

The V and J genes are TRBV5-1 and TRBJ2-3; 10 nucleotides match TRBD2. The V and J ends lost 4 bases and 1 base, in that order; junction bases with no gene match: 3. The CDR3 covers 15 residues. CDR1 and CDR2 from the germline V gene are SGHRS and YFSETQ. CDR3 loop: CASSLGTSGTDTQYF. DNA for the CDR3: TGCGCCAGCAGCCTTGGGACTAGCGGCACAGATACGCAGTATTTT.

The chain links TRBV19 to TRBJ1-1; tentative D call: TRBD1 (5 bases). There are 20 residues in the CDR3. V gave up 7 bases and J gave up 0 bases, with 30 bases separating them. Germline CDR1 is LNHDA and CDR2 is SQIVND (reference sequence). The CDR3 bases are TGTGCCAGTATTCCCCCAACGGGGGGGGAGAAACTATGGATGAACACTGAAGCTTTCTTT. The encoded protein is CASIPPTGGEKLWMNTEAFF.

The chain joins TRBV4-2 to TRBJ2-3; 7 positions agree with TRBD2. Looked up from germline, CDR1 is LGHNA and CDR2 is YNFKEQ. This CDR3 spans 17 amino acids. Losses at the gene ends were 3 bases for V and 6 bases for J; bases not matched to a gene: 15. The CDR3 reads CASSQGPSAGVGDTQYF. The CDR3 nucleotides are TGTGCCAGCAGCCAGGGGCCTAGTGCGGGGGTAGGGGATACGCAGTATTTT.

DNA for the CDR3: TGTGCCAGCAGCCCAATAGGGGGATTGAACACCGGGGAGCTGTTTTTT. It translates to CASSPIGGLNTGELFF. The chain combines TRBV5-4 with TRBJ2-2, with D tentatively TRBD1 (6 bases). CDR1 and CDR2 from the germline V gene are SGHNT and YYREEE (reference sequence). This CDR3 is 16 amino acids long. With 4 bases removed from V and 1 base from J, the gap between germline ends came to 14 bases. Based on the CDR3 plus reference TRBV5-4 and TRBJ2-2, the full variable domain is ETGVTQSPTHLIKTRGQQVTLRCSSQSGHNTVSWYQQALGQGPQFIFQYYREEENGRGNFPPRFSGLQFPNYSSELNVNALELDDSALYLCASSPIGGLNTGELFFGEGSRLTVL.